The entry below describes one TCR beta chain. Using immunoSEQ multiplex PCR, the repertoire was profiled, and TCRdb retains in-frame clones only, with some absent. Of 450,000 to 500,000 clones listed, around 73% are singletons. These data belong to a study of shared clonotypes between healthy human individuals. Sequencing was performed on PBMCs. The clonotype comes from a woman in her thirties or forties in good health. Some clones in this sample may be carry-over from other donors' samples.

The CDR3 spells CASSLFREEGYEQYF. CDR3 coding DNA: TGTGCCAGCAGCTTGTTTCGGGAGGAGGGCTACGAGCAGTACTTC. This chain uses TRBV5-4 with TRBJ2-7; 7 bases agree with TRBD2. This CDR3 is built from 15 residues. The V gene end was trimmed by 1 base and the J gene end by 3 bases; junction bases not matched to a gene: 7. Germline V lookup: CDR1 SGHNT, CDR2 YYREEE (reference sequence).